The clone carrying this TCR beta chain was detected only a few times. Using immunoSEQ multiplex PCR, the repertoire was profiled, and TCRdb retains in-frame clones only, with some absent. The table records roughly 200,000 clones, around 81% of them present only once. This record belongs to a study of blood T cell repertoires in COVID-19. The receptor comes from a middle-aged woman with COVID-19, enrolled during active disease. Sequenced sample: peripheral blood.

The CDR3 DNA reads as TGTGCCAGCAGTAGCGAGGAGCTTCAGGTC. It yields the protein CASSSEELQV. This chain connects TRBV2 to TRBJ2-7; D remains ambiguous. CDR1 and CDR2 (germline): SNHLY, FYNNEI. The CDR3 runs 10 residues.